This TCR beta chain was sequenced during a study of CD8 T cells in ankylosing spondylitis. Study-level findings and limits: Roughly eight highly homologous variants made up a TCR beta motif that seemed to typify ankylosing spondylitis blood. Both synovial fluid and blood in reactive arthritis had previously been reported to carry some motif variants. Within peripheral blood, clones linked to disease were CD8+ and relatively rare. From matched ankylosing spondylitis synovial fluid, disease-linked clones were reportedly recovered at significantly enriched levels.

Of note for this clonotype: Its target is not known.

Germline V gene data show CDR1 as DFQATT and CDR2 as SNEGSKA (reference sequence). The V end was cut by 2 bases, the J end by 3 bases, with 15 bases between. The CDR3 spans 15 residues. It was by quantitative 5'-RACE with molecular barcodes that TCR beta libraries were made. One entry per CDR3 protein, called by TCRdb with MiXCR from the 5' RACE reads. The table shows some 700,000 distinct CDR3 sequences, with under 20% occurring only once. This sequence joins TRBV20-1 and TRBJ2-3, with TRBD2 as a possible D gene (6 bases). The receptor comes from a male donor with ankylosing spondylitis. The sequenced sample was blood, either unsorted or a sorted T cell fraction (not recorded which). In nucleotides, the CDR3 is TGCAGTGCTAGAATAGGAAATCTAGCGACAGATACGCAGTATTTT. Translation: CSARIGNLATDTQYF.